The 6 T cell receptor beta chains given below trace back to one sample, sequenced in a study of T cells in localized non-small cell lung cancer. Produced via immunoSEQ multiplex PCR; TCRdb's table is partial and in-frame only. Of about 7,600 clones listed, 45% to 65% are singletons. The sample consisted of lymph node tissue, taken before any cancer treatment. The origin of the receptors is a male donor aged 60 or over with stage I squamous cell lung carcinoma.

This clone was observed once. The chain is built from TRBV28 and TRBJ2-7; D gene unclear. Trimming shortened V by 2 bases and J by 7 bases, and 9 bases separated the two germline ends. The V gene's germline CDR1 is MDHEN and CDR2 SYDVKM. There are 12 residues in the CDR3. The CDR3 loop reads CASSLRQAEQYF. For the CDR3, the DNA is TGTGCCAGCAGTTTAAGACAAGCGGAGCAGTACTTC.

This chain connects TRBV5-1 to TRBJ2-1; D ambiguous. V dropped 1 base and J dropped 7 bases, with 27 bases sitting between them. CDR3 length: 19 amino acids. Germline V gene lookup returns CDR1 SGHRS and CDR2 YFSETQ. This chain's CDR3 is CASSLTSQTATGRINEQFF. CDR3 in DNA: TGCGCCAGCAGCTTGACCTCCCAGACCGCCACCGGACGGATAAATGAGCAGTTCTTC.

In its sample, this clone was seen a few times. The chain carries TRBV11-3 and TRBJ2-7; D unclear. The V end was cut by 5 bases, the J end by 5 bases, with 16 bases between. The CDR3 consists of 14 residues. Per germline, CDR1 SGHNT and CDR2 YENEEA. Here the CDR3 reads CASSGEALAHEQYF. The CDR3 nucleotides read TGTGCCAGCAGCGGTGAAGCTTTGGCCCACGAGCAGTACTTC.

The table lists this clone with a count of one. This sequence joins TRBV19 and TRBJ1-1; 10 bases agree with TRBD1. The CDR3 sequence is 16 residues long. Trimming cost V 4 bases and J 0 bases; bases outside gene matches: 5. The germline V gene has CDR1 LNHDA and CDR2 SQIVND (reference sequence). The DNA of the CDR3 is TGTGCCAGTAGTAAGGGACAGGGGCGGGTGAACACTGAAGCTTTCTTT. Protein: CASSKGQGRVNTEAFF.

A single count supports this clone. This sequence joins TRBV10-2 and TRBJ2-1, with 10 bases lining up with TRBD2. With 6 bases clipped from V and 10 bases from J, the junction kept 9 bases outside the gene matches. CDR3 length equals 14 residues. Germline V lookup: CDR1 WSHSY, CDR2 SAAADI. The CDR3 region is CASRPSGSIGEQFF. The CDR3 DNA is TGCGCCAGCAGACCTAGCGGGAGTATCGGAGAGCAGTTCTTC.

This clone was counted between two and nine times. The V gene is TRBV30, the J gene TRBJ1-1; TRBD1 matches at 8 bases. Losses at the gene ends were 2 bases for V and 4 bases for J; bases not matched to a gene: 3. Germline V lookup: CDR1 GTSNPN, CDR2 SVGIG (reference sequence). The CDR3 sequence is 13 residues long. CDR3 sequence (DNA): TGTGCCTGGAGTCCAACAGGGGGCACTGAAGCTTTCTTT. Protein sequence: CAWSPTGGTEAFF.